These 12 T cell receptor beta chains came from one sample sequenced in a study of shared clonotypes between healthy human individuals. Clones were sequenced by immunoSEQ multiplex PCR, and TCRdb holds only the in-frame ones, with some missing. The sample shows more than 2 million clones, roughly 95% of them seen only once. Naive CD8 cells, CD45RO-negative and positively selected for CCR7, excluded terminally differentiated effector memory CD45RA+ cells. Input material: naive CD8+ T cells sorted from blood. All receptors derive from a man in his late teens or twenties in good health.

The genes are TRBV4-3 and TRBJ2-3; D perhaps matches TRBD1 (5 bases). CDR1 and CDR2 from the germline V gene are LGHNA and YSLEER. Trimming left V 0 bases short and J 4 bases short, with 14 bases between. CDR3 length equals 16 residues. CDR3 nucleotide sequence: TGCGCCAGCAGCCAAGAGACAGATAGCAGCTCAGATACGCAGTATTTT. This gives the protein CASSQETDSSSDTQYF.

The CDR3 spells CASSQDILKQEGGFF. The CDR3 nucleotides read TGCGCCAGCAGCCAGGACATTCTTAAACAGGAGGGAGGTTTCTTT. J is TRBJ1-1 and V is TRBV4-1, with D perhaps TRBD1 (5 bases). This CDR3 contains 15 residues. V gave up 3 bases and J gave up 13 bases, with 24 bases separating them. The germline CDR1 and CDR2 sequences are MGHRA and YSYEKL.

V is TRBV21-1 and J is TRBJ2-3; TRBD2, the table's D call, lacks a check against the DNA. TRBV21-1 is termed a pseudogene. This CDR3 has 15 amino acids. The CDR3 DNA is TGTGCCAGCAGCAAAGCCGGGTCCCCCACAGATACGCAGTATTTT. Residues: CASSKAGSPTDTQYF.

With regard to this clone: Other DNA sequences in this sample translate to the same CDR3. The V call is TRBV7-9, the J call TRBJ1-1; D unresolved. The V and J ends lost 5 bases and 1 base respectively, with 5 bases between them. The CDR3 covers 12 residues. CDR1 and CDR2 from the germline V gene are SEHNR and FQNEAQ (reference sequence). The CDR3 here is CASSAWNTEAFF. DNA of the CDR3: TGTGCCAGCAGCGCTTGGAACACTGAAGCTTTCTTT.

Written as DNA, the CDR3 is TGTGCCAGCAGCGAGCGACAGGTTCCCTACGAGCAGTACTTC. Amino acid sequence: CASSERQVPYEQYF. J is TRBJ2-7 and V is TRBV7-9, with D tentatively TRBD1 (6 bases). Germline V gives CDR1 SEHNR, CDR2 FQNEAQ (reference sequence). The length of the CDR3 is 14 residues. Deletions cut 5 bases from V and 2 bases from J, with 13 bases between.

The chain joins TRBV27 to TRBJ2-7, with 9 bases fitting TRBD1. Germline-derived CDR1 and CDR2 are MNHEY and SMNVEV (reference sequence). The CDR3 loop spans 14 amino acids. Unmatched junction bases numbered 7, after V lost 5 bases and J lost 5 bases. CDR3 coding DNA: TGTGCCAGCAGTCCTGGGACAGGGATCCACGAGCAGTACTTC. Translated, it gives CASSPGTGIHEQYF.

This clone was observed a single time. A much larger clone differs from this one at a single base, so this may be a read error. Other DNA sequences in the same sample also yield this CDR3. The rearrangement uses TRBV7-9 and TRBJ2-7; possibly TRBD1 or TRBD2 for D (5 bases each). CDR1 and CDR2 from the germline V gene are SEHNR and FQNEAQ (reference sequence). This CDR3 contains 12 residues. V lost 3 bases, J lost 2 bases, and 5 bases lay in between. The CDR3: CASSLGAYEQYF. The CDR3 DNA reads TGTGCCAGCAGCTTGGGGGCCTACGAGCAGTACTTC.

This sequence joins TRBV14 and TRBJ1-2, with D possibly TRBD1 on 6 matching bases. The length of the CDR3 is 12 residues. Looked up from germline, CDR1 is SGHDN and CDR2 is FVKESK. V lost 0 bases to trimming and J lost 11 bases, with 10 bases between them. CDR3 DNA: TGTGCCAGCAGCCAAGACAGGGGAGGGTACACCTTC. Encoded protein: CASSQDRGGYTF.

Remarks on this clone: This sample also contains other DNA sequences that code for the same CDR3. This sequence joins TRBV5-1 and TRBJ1-1, with D tentatively TRBD1 (5 bases). V lost 2 bases and J lost 5, with 10 bases in between. The CDR3 is made up of 13 amino acids. From germline, CDR1 is SGHRS and CDR2 YFSETQ. The CDR3 DNA follows: TGCGCCAGCAGCTTAACAGGAGCGACTGAAGCTTTCTTT. Translating it yields CASSLTGATEAFF.

The rearrangement uses TRBV5-1 and TRBJ2-2, with 8 bases aligning to TRBD1. This CDR3 spans 15 amino acids. Germline assignment: CDR1 SGHRS and CDR2 YFSETQ. J lost 3 bases, V lost 4 bases, and 5 bases had no gene match. CDR3: CASSATGADTGELFF. The CDR3 nucleotides read TGCGCCAGCAGCGCGACAGGGGCGGACACCGGGGAGCTGTTTTTT.

The rearrangement links TRBV5-1 to TRBJ2-7, with D uncertain. Germline V gene lookup returns CDR1 SGHRS and CDR2 YFSETQ. Trimming cost V 4 bases and J 1 base, with 9 bases left between them. CDR3 size: 13 residues. CDR3 in amino acids: CASSRTDSYEQYF. The CDR3 DNA reads TGCGCCAGCAGCCGGACCGATTCCTACGAGCAGTACTTC.

The table lists this clone with a few counts. The chain links TRBV2 to TRBJ1-1, with a weak D call TRBD1 (6 bases). The CDR3 is made up of 13 amino acids. V lost 5 bases to trimming and J lost 1 base, with 8 bases between them. Germline V gives CDR1 SNHLY, CDR2 FYNNEI. The CDR3 sequence: CASSLDRNTEAFF. CDR3 nucleotide sequence: TGTGCCAGCAGTTTGGACAGGAACACTGAAGCTTTCTTT.